The present T cell receptor beta chain was sequenced within a study of T cell responses to AZD1222 COVID-19 vaccine. Looking at the study overall: Second-dose intervals of approximately 4 or approximately 12 weeks were pooled. Overall study findings and caveats: Possibly, clonal diversity was underestimated; donors were largely white British and included more females. Nearly half of the spike-specific TCRs reportedly recognize variant regions that carry no mutations.

The protocol was immunoSEQ multiplex PCR, while the TCRdb copy is restricted to in-frame clones and leaves out a portion. Altogether around 99,000 clones are present, roughly nine tenths being singletons, with the ten largest covering roughly 13%. This clone was observed a single time. Its target is unknown. This CDR3 spans 18 amino acids. Trimming at V came to 3 bases and at J to 0 bases, leaving 14 bases not matched to a gene. Germline V gene sequence: CDR1 SGHRS, CDR2 YFSETQ. This material consisted of peripheral blood, taken on day 0 of AZD1222 vaccination. The sequence derives from an adult in good health. The rearrangement links TRBV5-1 to TRBJ1-1, with 7 bases matching TRBD1. The CDR3 DNA sequence: TGCGCCAGCAGCTCGTCCCGGGACAGTTTCTTAATGAACACTGAAGCTTTCTTT. Translating gives CASSSSRDSFLMNTEAFF.